Detailed here is one T cell receptor beta chain. No antigen is known for it. The data belong to a study of cytomegalovirus exposure and HLA in healthy donors. The study's findings and limits: The authors enumerated over 150 TCR beta chains as linked to cytomegalovirus. In a later analysis, productive TCRs from donors in an Asian-associated ancestry cluster reportedly carried fewer N-insertions than the cohort mean.

PCR used 60 Vbeta primers and 13 Jbeta primers. The table came from immunoSEQ multiplex PCR; TCRdb's copy has only in-frame clones and leaves some out. The data include 40,000 to 45,000 clones; the top ten clones carry around 1.8%. Germline V gives CDR1 SQVTM, CDR2 ANQGSEA. V lost 6 bases, J lost 0 bases, and 11 bases stayed unmatched. The CDR3 is 16 residues long. Sequenced sample: PBMCs. The chain links TRBV29-1 to TRBJ2-3, with TRBD1 identical over 8 bases. This TCR derives from a woman in her 30s in good health and CMV-seronegative. CDR3 in DNA: TGCAGCGTCCCTGATAGACAGGGGATGAGCACAGATACGCAGTATTTT. Translation gives CSVPDRQGMSTDTQYF.